Below, 8 T cell receptor beta chains from the same sample are listed, as sequenced in a study of identical twins. Using its own MiXCR run on the 5' RACE reads, TCRdb lists one record per CDR3 protein. The repertoire includes approximately 1.8 million distinct CDR3 sequences, under 35% of them detected once, and roughly 0.3% sits in the top ten. The sequenced sample consisted of cord blood. The receptors were gathered from a newborn girl in good health.

In this sample, this clonotype turned up a few times. This sequence joins TRBV5-4 and TRBJ1-6; D not resolved. This CDR3 spans 14 amino acids. Germline V gives CDR1 SGHNT, CDR2 YYREEE (reference sequence). V was shortened by 0 bases and J by 10 bases, with 11 bases between the two germline ends. The CDR3 DNA sequence: TGTGCCAGCAGCTTGGAGGGAGTAGGGTCACCCCTCCACTTT. It encodes CASSLEGVGSPLHF.

As to this clonotype: A read error may explain this, as a much larger clone is one base away. V gene TRBV29-1 combines with J gene TRBJ2-7; D remains ambiguous. The CDR3 extends over 12 amino acids. Germline V gene lookup returns CDR1 SQVTM and CDR2 ANQGSEA. V gave up 3 bases and J gave up 5 bases, with 11 bases separating them. For the CDR3, the DNA is TGCAGCGTTGAGGAAGAACCCCACGAGCAGTACTTC. Its protein is CSVEEEPHEQYF.

This sequence joins TRBV20-1 and TRBJ1-6; TRBD1 matches at 8 bases. CDR1 and CDR2 (germline): DFQATT, SNEGSKA (reference sequence). CDR3 length: 16 amino acids. The ends lost 3 bases at V and 7 bases at J; junction bases unmatched: 11. CDR3 in DNA: TGCAGTGCTAGGATGGGACAGGCGATTTCCAATTCACCCCTCCACTTT. Its translation: CSARMGQAISNSPLHF.

This rearrangement joins TRBV19 to TRBJ2-2; TRBD1 matches 7 bases. V was pared by 7 bases and J by 7 bases, with 9 bases of the junction left unmatched. The length of the CDR3 is 14 residues. Germline loops: CDR1 LNHDA, CDR2 SQIVND (reference sequence). The CDR3 bases are TGTGCCAGTATCCTGACAGGGCGATACGGGGAGCTGTTTTTT. Protein product: CASILTGRYGELFF.

The chain uses TRBV20-1 and TRBJ2-1; maybe TRBD1 (5 bases). The ends were cut back, 7 bases at V and 8 bases at J, with 15 bases in the middle. Germline V gene data show CDR1 as DFQATT and CDR2 as SNEGSKA (reference sequence). This CDR3 comprises 12 residues. In DNA, the CDR3 is TGCAGTGGACTGGGGCCTTTGGATGAGCAGTTCTTC. It specifies CSGLGPLDEQFF.

Comment on this clonotype: The junction shows a germline mismatch at one end, possibly a read error. The gene calls are TRBV20-1 and TRBJ2-3, with D possibly matching TRBD2 (6 bases). Germline V gene data show CDR1 as DFQATT and CDR2 as SNEGSKA (reference sequence). The CDR3 runs 13 residues. CDR3 region: CSASRRGKDTHYF. The CDR3 nucleotides are TGCAGTGCTAGCAGGCGGGGTAAAGATACGCACTATTTT.

In regard to this clonotype: Germline and junction disagree at one end, which may indicate a read error. V is TRBV27 and J is TRBJ2-7; D may match TRBD1 or TRBD2 (5 bases each). CDR3 length: 15 amino acids. Germline loops: CDR1 MNHEY, CDR2 SMNVEV (reference sequence). The CDR3 sequence is CASSLFVGPPYKHYF. DNA for the CDR3: TGTGCCAGCAGTTTATTTGTGGGACCACCCTACAAGCATTACTTC.

The chain recombines TRBV9 with TRBJ1-5; D possibly corresponds to TRBD1 (5 bases). Trimming cost V 2 bases and J 0 bases, with 9 bases left between them. The CDR3 runs to 15 residues. From germline, CDR1 is SGDLS and CDR2 YYNGEE. CDR3 amino acids: CASSVAGLSNQPQHF. The CDR3 DNA follows: TGTGCCAGCAGCGTTGCAGGGCTTAGCAATCAGCCCCAGCATTTT.